The clone carrying this TCR beta chain was detected many times. This specimen belongs to a study of early T cells in non-severe SARS-CoV-2 infection. The CDR3 runs to 10 residues. The germline V gene encodes CDR1 SQVTM and CDR2 ANQGSEA. With 0 bases removed from V and 9 bases from J, the gap between germline ends came to 4 bases. TCRdb used MiXCR to reprocess the 5' RACE reads, holding one entry per CDR3 protein. Here the sample spans just over 65,000 distinct CDR3 sequences, about 12% being singletons. The rearrangement links TRBV29-1 to TRBJ2-3; D is ambiguous. Sequences were obtained from whole blood. The clonotype comes from an adult who was a healthcare worker with PCR-confirmed SARS-CoV-2 infection or an uninfected control (not recorded which). The CDR3 DNA reads TGCAGCGTTGAAGATGGGACGCAGTATTTT. Translating gives CSVEDGTQYF.